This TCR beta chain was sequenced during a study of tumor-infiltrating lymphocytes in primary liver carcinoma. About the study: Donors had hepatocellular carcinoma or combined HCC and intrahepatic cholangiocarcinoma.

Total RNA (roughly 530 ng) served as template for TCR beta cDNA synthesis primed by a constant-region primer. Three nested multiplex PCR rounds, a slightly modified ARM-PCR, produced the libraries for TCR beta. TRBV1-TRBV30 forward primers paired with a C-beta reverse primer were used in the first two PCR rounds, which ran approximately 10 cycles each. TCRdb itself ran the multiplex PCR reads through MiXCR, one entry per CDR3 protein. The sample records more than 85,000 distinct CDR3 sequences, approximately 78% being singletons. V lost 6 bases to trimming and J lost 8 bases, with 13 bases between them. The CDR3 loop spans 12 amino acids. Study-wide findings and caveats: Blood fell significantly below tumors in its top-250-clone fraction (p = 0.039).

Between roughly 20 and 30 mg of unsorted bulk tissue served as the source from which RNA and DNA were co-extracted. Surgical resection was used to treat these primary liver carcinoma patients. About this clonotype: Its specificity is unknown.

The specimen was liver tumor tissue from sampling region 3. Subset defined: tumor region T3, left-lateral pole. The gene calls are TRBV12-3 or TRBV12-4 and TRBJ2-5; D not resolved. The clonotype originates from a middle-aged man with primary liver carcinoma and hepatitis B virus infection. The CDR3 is CASRGGSGTQYF. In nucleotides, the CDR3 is TGTGCCAGCAGGGGTGGCTCGGGTACCCAGTACTTC.